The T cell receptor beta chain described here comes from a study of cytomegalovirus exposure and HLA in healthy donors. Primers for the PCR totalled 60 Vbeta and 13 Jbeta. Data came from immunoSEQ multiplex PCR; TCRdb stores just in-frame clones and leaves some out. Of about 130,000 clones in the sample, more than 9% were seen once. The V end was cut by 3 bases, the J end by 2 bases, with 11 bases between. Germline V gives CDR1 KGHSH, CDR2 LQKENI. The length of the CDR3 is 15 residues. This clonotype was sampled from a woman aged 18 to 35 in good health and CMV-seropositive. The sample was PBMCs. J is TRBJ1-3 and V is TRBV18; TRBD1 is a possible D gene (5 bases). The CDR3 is CASSPSDSAGNTIYF. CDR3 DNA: TGTGCCAGCTCACCCAGTGACAGTGCTGGAAACACCATATATTTT.